This is a list of T cell receptor beta chains from one sample in a study of metastatic and nonmetastatic thyroid tumors. TCRdb reprocessed the PCR reads using MiXCR. This sample has under 100,000 clones, with less than 10% found just once. Input material: blood. The receptors originated from a female donor with papillary thyroid cancer or a benign thyroid nodule (not recorded which). Some clones in this sample may be carry-over from other donors' samples. The CDR3 runs from the conserved cysteine through the conserved F or W. The D gene is left open where the match is weak. Clone size is shown for a subset of rows, as once, few, many or a class of expanded clone.

J gene | clone size | D gene | V gene | CDR3 protein | CDR3 DNA
TRBJ2-7 | many | - | TRBV27 | CASSLWQGGYEQYF | TGTGCCAGCAGTTTATGGCAGGGGGGATACGAGCAGTACTTC
TRBJ1-1 | - | - | TRBV9 | CASSHGRENTEAFF | TGTGCCAGCAGCCACGGGCGTGAGAACACTGAAGCTTTCTTT
TRBJ2-7 | many | - | TRBV6-1 | CASSALPGARPPYEQYF | TGTGCCAGCAGTGCCCTACCCGGGGCCCGACCCCCCTACGAGCAGTACTTC
TRBJ2-3 | many | - | TRBV12-3/TRBV12-4 | CASSSSGTDTQYF | TGTGCCAGCAGCTCCTCAGGCACAGATACGCAGTATTTT
TRBJ2-2 | many | - | TRBV11-2 | CASSLEGRPITGELFF | TGTGCCAGCAGCTTAGAGGGCAGGCCCATCACCGGGGAGCTGTTTTTT
TRBJ2-1 | - | TRBD1 | TRBV24-1 | CATILTGYNEQFF | TGTGCCACCATTCTGACAGGGTACAATGAGCAGTTCTTC
TRBJ1-5 | - | - | TRBV11-2 | CASSPMAGLDNQPQHF | TGTGCCAGCAGCCCCATGGCCGGATTAGACAATCAGCCCCAGCATTTT
TRBJ2-5 | - | - | TRBV5-6 | CASSFTGLQETQYF | TGTGCCAGCAGCTTTACAGGGCTTCAAGAGACCCAGTACTTC
TRBJ2-1 | once | - | TRBV13 | CASSLAINGVGNEQFF | TGTGCCAGCAGCTTAGCCATAAACGGGGTGGGTAATGAGCAGTTCTTC
TRBJ2-5 | - | - | TRBV19 | CASSMLGTAETQYF | TGTGCCAGTAGTATGCTCGGGACCGCAGAGACCCAGTACTTC
TRBJ1-1 | many | TRBD1 | TRBV9 | CASSYSKLPGQGYDEAFF | TGTGCCAGCAGCTATAGTAAACTTCCGGGACAGGGCTATGATGAAGCTTTCTTT
TRBJ1-4 | - | TRBD1 | TRBV19 | CASSPRQGPNEKLFF | TGTGCCAGTAGTCCAAGACAGGGCCCAAATGAAAAACTGTTTTTT
TRBJ2-1 | many | TRBD2 | TRBV6-1 | CASIQRASGDFRQFF | TGTGCCAGCATCCAACGGGCTAGCGGGGATTTCCGGCAGTTCTTC
TRBJ2-2 | many | TRBD2 | TRBV2 | CARASGGTGELFF | TGTGCCAGGGCTAGCGGGGGCACCGGGGAGCTGTTTTTT
TRBJ1-1 | few | - | TRBV9 | CASSGGTPNMNTGAFF | TGTGCCAGCAGCGGCGGGACCCCAAATATGAACACTGGAGCTTTCTTT
TRBJ2-3 | many | - | TRBV2 | CASRARPSGTDTQYF | TGTGCCAGCAGGGCGCGGCCGAGTGGAACAGATACGCAGTATTTT
TRBJ1-4 | few | - | TRBV7-9 | CASRGFEWEKLFF | TGTGCCAGCAGAGGTTTCGAATGGGAAAAACTGTTTTTT
TRBJ1-2 | few | - | TRBV6-1 | CASRDRQGNYGYTF | TGTGCCAGCAGAGATCGCCAGGGGAACTATGGCTACACCTTC